This T cell receptor beta chain comes out of a study of T cell responses to AZD1222 COVID-19 vaccine. Only in-frame clones appear in the TCRdb table, and some are missing; sequencing was by immunoSEQ multiplex PCR. The table lists 100,000 or so clones, approximately 87% of them singletons, with roughly 10% in the top ten. This sequence was found in an adult who received the AZD1222 COVID-19 vaccine. This specimen was peripheral blood, taken 28 days after the second AZD1222 dose.

The CDR3 DNA follows: TGCGCCAGCAGCCAATTCGCCGGGGAGCTGTTTTTT. It encodes CASSQFAGELFF. V usage is TRBV4-3 and J usage is TRBJ2-2, with D unresolved. The CDR3 has 12 residues. V was shortened by 2 bases and J by 6 bases, with 4 bases between the two germline ends. CDR1 and CDR2 from the germline V gene are LGHNA and YSLEER.